This is a list of T cell receptor beta chains from one sample in a study of cytomegalovirus exposure and HLA in healthy donors. Only in-frame clones appear in the TCRdb table, and some are missing; sequencing was by immunoSEQ multiplex PCR. The top ten clones hold 1.5% to 1.9% of a sample with about 120,000 clones, under 70% of them seen once. The sample taken for sequencing was PBMCs. Receptor source: a man aged 18 to 29 in good health and CMV-seronegative. CDR3s include the opening cysteine and the closing phenylalanine or tryptophan.

V gene,CDR3 protein
TRBV30,CAWKSRITSADTQYF
TRBV11-2,CASSPGAPDTQYF
TRBV30,CAWSASTEAFF
TRBV27,CASRQAGGGYTF
TRBV27,CASLGGGSSYNEQFF
TRBV19,CASSIPRLAGDETQYF
TRBV14,CASSQGGRTQYF
TRBV6-1,CASDGKYQETQYF
TRBV9,CASSGKGDSLGLNTEAFF
TRBV13,CASSSLRLAGASYEQYF
TRBV11-3,CASSLDRRTGGETQYF
TRBV9,CASGQGSYNEKLFF
TRBV25-1,CASVLAGSGGTQYF
TRBV28,CASIPGTGELFF
TRBV9,CASSVGTVKKPQHF
TRBV5-6,CASSFTGHVYGYTF
TRBV7-2,CASRGEGWSQDEQFF
TRBV4-2,CASSPGLAGVYEQYF
TRBV19,CATDDRALLFVSGANVLTF
TRBV25-1,CASNTKDRGGYEQYF